Listed below are T cell receptor beta chains from one sample, sequenced in a study of T cells in localized non-small cell lung cancer. The assay was immunoSEQ multiplex PCR, and TCRdb's table has in-frame clones only and misses some. The sample includes roughly 25,000 clones, about 92% of them seen just once. Sequences were derived from peripheral blood, sampled before any cancer treatment. These receptors were collected from a man between 40 and 75 years old with stage III squamous cell lung carcinoma. The CDR3 runs from the conserved cysteine through the conserved F or W. D genes are given only for firm matches. Size is omitted from some rows. Given values are once, few, many or a class for expanded clones.

TRBV7-2	TRBD2	TRBJ2-1	-	CASSYSGSADEQFF	TGTGCCAGCAGCTATAGCGGGAGTGCGGATGAGCAGTTCTTC
TRBV28	TRBD2	TRBJ2-1	-	CASSLRLAAYNEQFF	TGTGCCAGCAGTCTACGACTAGCAGCTTACAATGAGCAGTTCTTC
TRBV5-4	-	TRBJ1-2	-	CASSDGGAVFGYGYTF	TGTGCCAGCTCTGATGGGGGGGCAGTATTTGGCTATGGCTACACCTTC
TRBV7-9	TRBD1	TRBJ2-5	-	CASSFQGAQETQYF	TGTGCCAGCAGCTTCCAGGGGGCCCAAGAGACCCAGTACTTC
TRBV19	-	TRBJ1-1	-	CASTRDLRNTEAFF	TGTGCCAGTACCCGGGACCTGAGGAACACTGAAGCTTTCTTT
TRBV10-1	-	TRBJ2-6	-	CASSGSAGQLTGANVLTF	TGCGCCAGCAGTGGGTCGGCCGGCCAGCTGACTGGGGCCAACGTCCTGACTTTC
TRBV7-2	TRBD2	TRBJ2-2	-	CASSRLAGRELFF	TGTGCCAGCAGCAGACTAGCGGGCCGGGAACTGTTTTTT
TRBV7-3	-	TRBJ1-3	-	CASSSQSGSTIYF	TGTGCCAGCAGCTCCCAATCTGGAAGCACCATATATTTT
TRBV27	TRBD2	TRBJ2-2	once	CATRTSGSYANTGELFF	TGTGCCACCCGGACTAGCGGGAGCTACGCGAACACCGGGGAGCTGTTTTTT
TRBV28	-	TRBJ1-5	-	CASSTSTGGFMGPQHF	-